Listed below are T cell receptor beta chains from one sample, sequenced in a study of regulatory T cells in long-lasting Graves disease. TCRdb reprocessed the multiplex PCR reads via MiXCR and lists one record per CDR3 protein. The profile shows about 560,000 distinct CDR3 sequences, about 16% of them singletons. Another study also made use of these data, one on T cells in Graves' hyperthyroidism and ophthalmopathy.

Sequencing was performed on peripheral blood mononuclear cells (PBMCs), taken at new diagnosis, from a patient treated with antithyroid drugs. The receptors derive from a man younger than 30 with Graves disease. Each CDR3 is given with its conserved first and last residue. D genes are given only for firm matches. Clone size appears in some rows only: once, few, many, or a class for an expanded clone.

TRBJ2-7,TRBD2,-,TRBV12-3/TRBV12-4,TGTGCCAGCAGTTCGAGCCTAGCGGGAAGCTCCTACGAGCAGTACTTC,CASSSSLAGSSYEQYF
TRBJ2-1,-,few,TRBV29-1,TGCAGCGTTGGGCAGGGTGGAAGGAATGAGCAGTTCTTC,CSVGQGGRNEQFF
TRBJ2-5,-,-,TRBV7-3,TGTGCCAGCAGCCCCGCGGCAGAGACCCAGTACTTC,CASSPAAETQYF
TRBJ1-1,TRBD1,-,TRBV5-1,TGCGCCAGCAGCTTGACAGGGGGCGCAGGAGCTGAAGCTTTCTTT,CASSLTGGAGAEAFF
TRBJ2-2,TRBD1,few,TRBV30,TGTGCCTGGAGCCCGGGACAGGGGAACACCGGGGAGCTGTTTTTT,CAWSPGQGNTGELFF
TRBJ2-7,-,-,TRBV9,TGTGCCAGCAGCGTAGAAGGAGGGGGCGCCGACGAGCAGTACTTC,CASSVEGGGADEQYF
TRBJ2-1,-,many,TRBV7-6,TGTGCCAGCAGCTTCGGGAACTACAATGAGCAGTTCTTC,CASSFGNYNEQFF
TRBJ2-1,TRBD2,few,TRBV18,TGTGCCAGCTCACCACCGGATGGACTAGCGAATAATGAGCAGTTCTTC,CASSPPDGLANNEQFF
TRBJ1-5,-,-,TRBV18,TGTGCCAGCTCACCCGACAGTTCCAGAAGGCAGCCCCAGCATTTT,CASSPDSSRRQPQHF
TRBJ2-1,-,many,TRBV12-3/TRBV12-4,TGTGCCAGCAGTTTAACTGCCTCCAATGAGCAGTTCTTC,CASSLTASNEQFF
TRBJ2-3,TRBD1,-,TRBV6-2/TRBV6-3,TGTGCCAGCAGCCCCCTGACAGGGGGCAAAGATACGCAGTATTTT,CASSPLTGGKDTQYF
TRBJ1-5,-,once,TRBV2,TGTGCCAGCAGTGAATCGGGTTTAGTGATGACGTCCCAGCATTTT,CASSESGLVMTSQHF
TRBJ1-4,TRBD1,-,TRBV7-8,TGTGCCAGCAGCTTGCGACAGGGTCGGAATGAAAAACTGTTTTTT,CASSLRQGRNEKLFF
TRBJ1-2,TRBD1,many,TRBV27,TGTGCCAGCAGTTTCAAGGACAGGGGGTATGGCTACACCTTC,CASSFKDRGYGYTF
TRBJ1-2,-,-,TRBV20-1,TGCAGTGCTAGAGTGGTCGATCTCTACACCTTC,CSARVVDLYTF
TRBJ1-1,-,many,TRBV2,TGTGCCAGCAGTGAAAGCAGGGGCCAAGCTTTCTTT,CASSESRGQAFF
TRBJ2-3,-,few,TRBV20-1,TGCAGTGCCACCAGGGGGGCGGGAGGCGATACGCAGTATTTT,CSATRGAGGDTQYF
TRBJ2-7,-,-,TRBV28,TGTGCCAGCAGTTTGGTTGGCAGATACAAGCAGTACTTC,CASSLVGRYKQYF
TRBJ2-7,-,many,TRBV12-3/TRBV12-4,TGTGCCAGCAGTCCCCGGCCGCGCGAGCAGTACTTC,CASSPRPREQYF
TRBJ2-5,TRBD1,many,TRBV28,TGTGCCACGACCCTGACAGGGCACGAGACCCAGTACTTC,CATTLTGHETQYF
TRBJ2-5,-,many,TRBV18,TGTGCCAGCTCACCAGGGTCGGAGACCCAGTACTTC,CASSPGSETQYF
TRBJ2-7,-,few,TRBV4-1,TGCGCCAGCAGCCAAGATCAGGGCCGACTGTACTACGAGCAGTACTTC,CASSQDQGRLYYEQYF
TRBJ2-3,-,many,TRBV28,TGTGCCAGCAGTTCATACAGGGCCGGCACAGATACGCAGTATTTT,CASSSYRAGTDTQYF
TRBJ2-7,-,few,TRBV3-1,TGTGCCAGCAGCCCGTTTACAGGCTTCCAGACCTTATCCTACGAGCAGTACTTC,CASSPFTGFQTLSYEQYF
TRBJ2-2,TRBD1,few,TRBV7-3,TGTGCCAGCAGCTCGATCCCCAGGGGGACCGGGGAGCTGTTTTTT,CASSSIPRGTGELFF
TRBJ2-1,-,few,TRBV13,TGTGCCAGCAGCGTCTATGGGGGTAATGAGCAGTTCTTC,CASSVYGGNEQFF
TRBJ2-1,-,-,TRBV6-1,TGTGCCAGCAGTGAAAATTTGCGCAGGATCGATGAGCAGTTCTTC,CASSENLRRIDEQFF
TRBJ2-3,TRBD2,few,TRBV2,TGTGCCAGCAGTGAATTAGGACTAGCGGGAGTTGTAGATACGCAGTATTTT,CASSELGLAGVVDTQYF
TRBJ1-4,-,few,TRBV6-1,TGTGCCAGCGCCCCGGAGGGCCCAACTAATGAAAAACTGTTTTTT,CASAPEGPTNEKLFF
TRBJ2-7,TRBD1,many,TRBV2,TGTGCCAGCAGCACCCCAAGGCTCTGGGACAGGGTCTCCTACGAGCAGTACTTC,CASSTPRLWDRVSYEQYF
TRBJ2-3,TRBD2,many,TRBV2,TGTGCCAGCACTAGGAGAGGACTAGCGGTTTTCACAGATACGCAGTATTTT,CASTRRGLAVFTDTQYF
TRBJ2-5,TRBD1,many,TRBV11-3,TGTGCCAGCAGCCCCGCAGGGGGGACCCAGTACTTC,CASSPAGGTQYF
TRBJ2-7,-,-,TRBV13,TGTGCCAGCAGCTTAAGGCAGATCTTACCCTCCTACGAGCAGTACTTC,CASSLRQILPSYEQYF
TRBJ2-7,-,-,TRBV18,TGTGCCAGCTCACCAGAACAGGACTACGAGCAGTACTTC,CASSPEQDYEQYF
TRBJ2-1,-,-,TRBV7-3,TGTGCCAGCAGCTTAGGGGGGGCAGGGGGCTCCTACAATGAGCAGTTCTTC,CASSLGGAGGSYNEQFF
TRBJ2-1,-,few,TRBV20-1,TGCAGTGCTAAGGGATATTACAGGGCCTCCTACAATGAGCAGTTCTTC,CSAKGYYRASYNEQFF
TRBJ2-2,TRBD1,few,TRBV27,TGTGCCAGCAGTCAACAGGGGGTTTTTAGGTCCGGGGAGCTGTTTTTT,CASSQQGVFRSGELFF
TRBJ2-1,TRBD2,many,TRBV27,TGTGCCAGCAGCCTGACTAGCGGGAGGATTGAGCAGTTCTTC,CASSLTSGRIEQFF
TRBJ2-7,-,-,TRBV5-1,TGCGCCAGCAGCTTTCTCGCGGGACAAGGAAAGGAGCAGTACTTC,CASSFLAGQGKEQYF
TRBJ2-7,TRBD2,many,TRBV27,TGTGCCAGCAGTTCGGGACTAGCGGCCCCCTACGAGCAGTACTTC,CASSSGLAAPYEQYF